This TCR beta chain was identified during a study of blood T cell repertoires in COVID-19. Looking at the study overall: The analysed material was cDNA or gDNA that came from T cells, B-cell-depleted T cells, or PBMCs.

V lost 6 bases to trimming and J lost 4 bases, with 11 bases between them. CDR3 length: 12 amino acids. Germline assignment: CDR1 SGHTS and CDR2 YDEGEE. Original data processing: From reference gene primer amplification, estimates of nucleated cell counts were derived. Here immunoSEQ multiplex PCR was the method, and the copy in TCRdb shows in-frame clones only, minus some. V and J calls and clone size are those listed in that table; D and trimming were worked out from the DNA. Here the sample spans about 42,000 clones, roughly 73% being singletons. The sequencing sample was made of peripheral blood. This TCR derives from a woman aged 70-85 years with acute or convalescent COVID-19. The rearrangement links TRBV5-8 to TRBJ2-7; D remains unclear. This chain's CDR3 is CASNTDGYEQYF. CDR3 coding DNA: TGTGCCAGCAACACAGACGGATACGAGCAGTACTTC.